This T cell receptor (beta chain) is drawn from a study of cytomegalovirus exposure and HLA in healthy donors. Germline CDR1 is SGHDT and CDR2 is YYEEEE. Trimming shortened V by 1 base and J by 9 bases, and 9 bases separated the two germline ends. This CDR3 contains 12 residues. The PCR contained 60 Vbeta and 13 Jbeta primers. Method: immunoSEQ multiplex PCR; TCRdb's copy keeps in-frame clones and lacks some. The sample has about 92,000 clones, 81% seen once. In this sample, this clone turned up once. This clonotype originated in a girl aged 2 to 9 in good health and CMV-seropositive. The sample consisted of PBMCs. The rearrangement uses TRBV5-6 and TRBJ2-3, with a tentative D call TRBD2 (5 bases). CDR3: CASSLPSGTQYF. The DNA for the CDR3 is TGTGCCAGCAGCTTGCCCAGCGGAACGCAGTATTTT.